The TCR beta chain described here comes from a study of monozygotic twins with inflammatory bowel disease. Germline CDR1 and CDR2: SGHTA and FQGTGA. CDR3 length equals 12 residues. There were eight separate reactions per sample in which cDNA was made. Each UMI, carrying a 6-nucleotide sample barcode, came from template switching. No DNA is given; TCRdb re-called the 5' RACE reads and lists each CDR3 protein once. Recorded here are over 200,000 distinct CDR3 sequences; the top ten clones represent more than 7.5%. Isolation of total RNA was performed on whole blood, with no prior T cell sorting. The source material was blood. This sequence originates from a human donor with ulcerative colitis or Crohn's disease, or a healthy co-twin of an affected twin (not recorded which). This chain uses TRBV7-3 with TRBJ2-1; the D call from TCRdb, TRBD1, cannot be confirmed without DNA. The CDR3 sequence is CASGQDRNEQFF.